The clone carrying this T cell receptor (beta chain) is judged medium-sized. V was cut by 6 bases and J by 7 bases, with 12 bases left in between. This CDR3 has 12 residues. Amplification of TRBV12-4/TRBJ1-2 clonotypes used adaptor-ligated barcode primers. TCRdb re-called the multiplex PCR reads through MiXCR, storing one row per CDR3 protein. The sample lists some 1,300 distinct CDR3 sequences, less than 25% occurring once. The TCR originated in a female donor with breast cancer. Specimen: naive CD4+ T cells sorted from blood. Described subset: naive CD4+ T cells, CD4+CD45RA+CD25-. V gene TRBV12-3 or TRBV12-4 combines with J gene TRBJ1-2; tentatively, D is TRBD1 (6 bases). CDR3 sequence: CASSTGRVGYTF. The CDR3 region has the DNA TGTGCCAGCAGCACAGGGAGGGTTGGCTACACCTTC.